At least ten counts were recorded for the clone carrying this T cell receptor beta chain. The target antigen is unknown. The source of the sample is a study of response to subunit inactivated influenza vaccine. Study-level points and caveats: There was a suggestion from the authors that each seasonal influenza vaccination recruits few new T cells.

One entry per CDR3 protein results from TCRdb running MiXCR on the RT-PCR reads. The table has roughly 500,000 distinct CDR3 sequences, approximately 15% seen once. J lost 4 bases, V lost 7 bases, and 2 bases had no gene match. The CDR3 totals 12 residues. The rearrangement links TRBV12-3 or TRBV12-4 to TRBJ2-3; 7 bases agree with TRBD1. Material: CD4+ T cells sorted from PBMCs, obtained around 25 months after vaccination. This clonotype was sampled from a man between 50 and 69 years old who received an inactivated influenza vaccine. CDR3 DNA sequence: TGTGCCAGCAACAGGGGTCCAGATACGCAGTATTTT. It codes for CASNRGPDTQYF.